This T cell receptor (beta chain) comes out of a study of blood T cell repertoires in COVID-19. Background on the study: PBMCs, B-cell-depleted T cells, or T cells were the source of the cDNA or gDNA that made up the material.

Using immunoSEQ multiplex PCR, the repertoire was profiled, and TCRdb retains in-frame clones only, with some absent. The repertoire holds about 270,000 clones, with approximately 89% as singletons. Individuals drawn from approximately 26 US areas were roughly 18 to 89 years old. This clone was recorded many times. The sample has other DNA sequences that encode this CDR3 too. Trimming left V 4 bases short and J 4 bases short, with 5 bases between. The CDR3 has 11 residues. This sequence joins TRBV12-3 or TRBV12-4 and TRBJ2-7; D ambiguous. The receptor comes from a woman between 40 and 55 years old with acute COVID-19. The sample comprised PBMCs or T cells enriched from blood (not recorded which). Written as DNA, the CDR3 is TGTGCCAGCAGTTCACAGTACGAGCAGTACTTC. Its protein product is CASSSQYEQYF.